The 9 T cell receptor beta chains given below trace back to one sample, sequenced in a study of CD8 T cells in Susac syndrome. After extraction with the RNeasy kit, about 0.45 to 1 ug of the RNA was reverse transcribed using random hexamers. TCRdb redid the calling of the immunoSEQ multiplex PCR reads with MiXCR, one entry per CDR3 protein. The sample has approximately 190,000 distinct CDR3 sequences; about 95% are singletons. Sample: CD8+ T cells from PBMCs. The receptors originated from a human donor with Susac syndrome.

The chain employs TRBV10-3 and TRBJ2-5, with D perhaps TRBD1 or TRBD2 (6 bases each). Trimming left V 0 bases short and J 2 bases short, with 7 bases between. Germline V lookup: CDR1 ENHRY, CDR2 SYGVKD. The CDR3 contains 14 residues. The CDR3 region is CAISESGGQETQYF. The CDR3 DNA sequence: TGTGCCATCAGTGAGTCAGGGGGGCAAGAGACCCAGTACTTC.

The CDR3 nucleotides are TGTGCCAGCAGCACCCTTAGCGGGGGCACAGATACGCAGTATTTT. This encodes CASSTLSGGTDTQYF. The J gene is TRBJ2-3, the V gene TRBV7-3; 8 bases agree with TRBD2. This CDR3 region has 15 residues. From germline, CDR1 is SGHTA and CDR2 FQGTGA. With 5 bases clipped from V and 1 base from J, the junction kept 5 bases outside the gene matches.

This chain links TRBV13 with TRBJ1-6; 9 positions agree with TRBD1. J gave up 6 bases and V 0 bases, and 6 bases lay outside the gene matches. CDR1 is PRHDT and CDR2 is FYEKMQ in the germline V gene (reference sequence). CDR3 length: 17 residues. The DNA for the CDR3 is TGTGCCAGCAGCTTAGGGGGACAGGGCCTGACTAATTCACCCCTCCACTTT. Amino acids: CASSLGGQGLTNSPLHF.

The chain couples TRBV19 to TRBJ1-5, with D perhaps TRBD1 (6 bases). The CDR3 loop spans 16 amino acids. V was shortened by 1 base and J by 0 bases, with 10 bases between the two germline ends. Germline CDR1 reads LNHDA; CDR2 reads SQIVND (reference sequence). CDR3 in amino acids: CASSIVWTDSNQPQHF. CDR3 bases: TGTGCCAGTAGTATAGTCTGGACAGATAGCAATCAGCCCCAGCATTTT.

This chain links TRBV3-1 with TRBJ2-5; D gene uncertain. The CDR3 runs 14 residues. Germline V gives CDR1 LGHDT, CDR2 YNNKEL (reference sequence). V was cut by 3 bases and J by 1 base, with 9 bases left in between. CDR3 nucleotides: TGTGCCAGCAGCCATGGTCTAGGCCAAGAGACCCAGTACTTC. Translating it yields CASSHGLGQETQYF.

The chain couples TRBV9 to TRBJ1-2; TRBD1 aligns across 7 bases. Unmatched junction bases numbered 9, after V lost 0 bases and J lost 4 bases. The CDR3 is 16 amino acids. The germline V gene encodes CDR1 SGDLS and CDR2 YYNGEE. For the CDR3, the DNA is TGTGCCAGCAGCGTAGACCCGGGACAGAACCTCTATGGCTACACCTTC. This translates into CASSVDPGQNLYGYTF.

CDR3 sequence (DNA): TGTGCCAGCAGCCCCCGGGTAACAGGGGATGAGCAGTTCTTC. Amino acid sequence: CASSPRVTGDEQFF. The chain recombines TRBV3-1 with TRBJ2-1; 7 positions agree with TRBD1. Germline V gives CDR1 LGHDT, CDR2 YNNKEL (reference sequence). The CDR3 consists of 14 residues. With V trimmed by 4 bases and J by 8 bases, 8 bases remained unmatched.

The V gene is TRBV7-3, the J gene TRBJ2-1; TRBD1 aligns across 7 bases. The ends lost 5 bases at V and 6 bases at J; junction bases unmatched: 19. Germline CDR1 reads SGHTA; CDR2 reads FQGTGA. The CDR3 is 18 residues long. CDR3 DNA: TGTGCCAGCAGCGATACCCACCAGAACAGGGGAACGCGCAATGAGCAGTTCTTC. It specifies CASSDTHQNRGTRNEQFF.

This clonotype was seen a few times. This chain uses TRBV7-8 with TRBJ2-1; 13 nucleotides line up with TRBD2. V lost 1 base and J lost 3; bases outside the gene matches: 0. Germline V gene lookup returns CDR1 SGHVS and CDR2 FQNEAQ. The length of the CDR3 is 16 residues. CDR3 DNA: TGTGCCAGCAGCTTAGGGACTAGCGGGAGCTACAATGAGCAGTTCTTC. Translating it yields CASSLGTSGSYNEQFF.